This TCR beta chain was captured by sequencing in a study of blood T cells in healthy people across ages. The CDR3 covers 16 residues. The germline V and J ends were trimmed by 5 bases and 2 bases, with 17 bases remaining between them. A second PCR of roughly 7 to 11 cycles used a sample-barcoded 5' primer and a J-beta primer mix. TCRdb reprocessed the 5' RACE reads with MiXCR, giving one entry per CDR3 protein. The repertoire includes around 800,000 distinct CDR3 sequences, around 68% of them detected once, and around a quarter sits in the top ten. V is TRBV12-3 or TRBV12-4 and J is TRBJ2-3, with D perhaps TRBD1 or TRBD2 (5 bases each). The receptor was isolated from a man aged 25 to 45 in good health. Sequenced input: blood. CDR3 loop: CASSPYGTPNTDTQYF. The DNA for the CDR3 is TGTGCCAGCAGTCCCTACGGGACCCCAAACACAGATACGCAGTATTTT.